The entry below gives a single T cell receptor beta chain sequence along with its context. No antigen is known for it. The sample comes from a study of shared clonotypes between healthy human individuals. Assay used: immunoSEQ multiplex PCR; TCRdb lists only in-frame clones, some missing. The sample contains 2.5 million or so clones, 85% to 95% of which appear only once. CDR3 length equals 16 residues. Deletions cut 2 bases from V and 1 base from J, with 13 bases between. Germline V CDR1 and CDR2: SGDLS, YYNGEE. Study findings and constraints: Around 5% of naive CD4 clonotypes were common to a handful of donors. The study sampled only blood, and tissue repertoires likely differ. Generation probability values for non-shared clonotypes were lower than those for clonotypes shared by all four donors.

Sequencing was performed on naive CD4+ T cells sorted from blood. Sample subset: CD45RA+ positively selected. The chain carries TRBV9 and TRBJ2-1; a possible D gene is TRBD2 (5 bases). The receptor was derived from a man between 18 and 29 years old in good health. Here the CDR3 reads CASSVAGVGSYNEQFF. In nucleotides, the CDR3 is TGTGCCAGCAGCGTTGCCGGGGTAGGGTCCTACAATGAGCAGTTCTTC.